What follows is one TCR beta chain and its context. The study drew participants aged about 18 to 95 years from fewer than 30 US areas. In assigning cohorts, the study relied on participant-reported clinical history. The sample belongs to a study of blood T cell repertoires in COVID-19. About the study: T cells, B-cell-depleted T cells, or PBMCs provided the cDNA or gDNA that served as material.

CDR1 LGHNA and CDR2 YSLEER come from the germline V gene. The V and J ends lost 2 bases and 3 bases, in that order; junction bases with no gene match: 4. The CDR3 extends over 15 amino acids. The repertoire was sequenced with immunoSEQ multiplex PCR; TCRdb's copy has only in-frame clones and lacks some. Of some 320,000 clones detected, around 90% appear once; the ten largest clones hold about 2.4%. This TCR derives from a man in his fifties or sixties who had recovered from COVID-19. This chain joins TRBV4-3 and TRBJ2-3; 8 positions agree with TRBD2. The sequenced sample was PBMCs or T cells enriched from blood (not recorded which). This CDR3 reads CASSQPGLVTDTQYF. As DNA, the CDR3 is TGCGCCAGCAGCCAACCGGGACTAGTGACAGATACGCAGTATTTT.